These 17 T cell receptor beta chains came from one sample sequenced in a study of cytomegalovirus exposure and HLA in healthy donors. Profiling relied on immunoSEQ multiplex PCR, and the TCRdb table lists in-frame clones only, not all of them. Among under 300,000 clones listed, about 86% were seen once. Sequencing was performed on PBMCs. The receptors originated from a young woman in good health and CMV-seronegative.

This clone was observed a single time. The V gene is TRBV15, the J gene TRBJ2-1, with TRBD2 matching over 10 bases. Germline CDR1 reads LNHNV; CDR2 reads YYDKDF (reference sequence). The V segment lost 0 bases and the J segment 3 bases; nucleotides outside the gene matches: 5. The CDR3 totals 17 residues. The CDR3 nucleotides read TGTGCCACCAGCAGAGATAAGCTAGCGGGGGACTACAATGAGCAGTTCTTC. This gives the protein CATSRDKLAGDYNEQFF.

The CDR3 loop reads CASSSRYQETQYF. The CDR3 DNA reads as TGTGCCAGCAGCTCGAGGTACCAAGAGACCCAGTACTTC. This chain links TRBV5-6 with TRBJ2-5, with D hard to call. The CDR3 consists of 13 residues. Germline values: CDR1 SGHDT, CDR2 YYEEEE. V lost 3 bases to trimming and J lost 0 bases, with 6 bases between them.

This clone appeared a single time. CDR3 nucleotides: TGTGCCAGCAGTTTGCTTAGAAACTCCAACACCGGGGAGCTGTTTTTT. Its protein product is CASSLLRNSNTGELFF. V gene TRBV27 combines with J gene TRBJ2-2; no clear D. The CDR3 covers 16 residues. CDR1 is MNHEY and CDR2 is SMNVEV in the germline V gene (reference sequence). V was shortened by 3 bases and J by 2 bases, with 13 bases between the two germline ends.

The chain is built from TRBV5-1 and TRBJ1-1, with D possibly being TRBD1 (6 bases). Germline V gene data show CDR1 as SGHRS and CDR2 as YFSETQ. V lost 2 bases and J lost 1, with 12 bases in between. The CDR3 contains 15 residues. The CDR3 nucleotides are TGCGCCAGCAGCTTTACCGACAGGCCGAACACTGAAGCTTTCTTT. The encoded protein is CASSFTDRPNTEAFF.

The chain joins TRBV21-1 to TRBJ2-3; the DNA was not used to check the table's D call, TRBD2. TRBV21-1 is designated a pseudogene. This CDR3 comprises 16 residues. CDR3: CARSAALAGGPDTQYF. As DNA, the CDR3 is TGTGCCAGGTCAGCGGCTCTAGCGGGAGGCCCAGATACGCAGTATTTT.

The chain recombines TRBV7-9 with TRBJ2-7; D unclear. The CDR3 spans 13 residues. Trimming took off 1 base at V and 3 bases at J, with 7 bases between the two ends. CDR1 is SEHNR and CDR2 is FQNEAQ in the germline V gene (reference sequence). The CDR3 DNA reads TGTGCCAGCAGCTTAGGATCCTACTACGAGCAGTACTTC. Protein: CASSLGSYYEQYF.

The rearrangement uses TRBV25-1 and TRBJ1-4; D unresolved. CDR1 is MGHDK, CDR2 SYGVNS, per germline. This CDR3 has 13 residues. Trimming pared 1 base from V and 13 bases from J, leaving 13 bases between. The CDR3 DNA follows: TGTGCCAGCAGTGAATCGTCCCCCGCGAGACTGTTTTTT. Translated, it gives CASSESSPARLFF.

This clone is a singleton in its sample. The chain uses TRBV13 and TRBJ1-2; maybe TRBD1 (6 bases). V lost 5 bases and J lost 4, with 17 bases in between. The V gene's germline CDR1 is PRHDT and CDR2 FYEKMQ (reference sequence). The CDR3 spans 15 residues. In DNA, the CDR3 is TGTGCCAGCAGCACGAAGGGGGGGATGGCCTATGGCTACACCTTC. Protein: CASSTKGGMAYGYTF.

The V gene is TRBV6-5, the J gene TRBJ1-1; 9 nucleotides line up with TRBD1. The CDR3 contains 15 residues. CDR1 MNHEY and CDR2 SVGAGI come from the germline V gene. The J segment lost 5 bases and the V segment lost 2 bases, leaving 6 bases of the junction unmatched. The CDR3 protein is CASSYRGTGMTEAFF. In nucleotides, the CDR3 is TGTGCCAGCAGTTACCGCGGGACAGGGATGACTGAAGCTTTCTTT.

The V and J genes are TRBV28 and TRBJ2-1; D remains unclear. V was trimmed by 4 bases and J by 0 bases, leaving 13 bases between them. The CDR3 length is 16 residues. Germline V gene lookup returns CDR1 MDHEN and CDR2 SYDVKM. CDR3 sequence reads: CASSSPPLSSYNEQFF. DNA for the CDR3: TGTGCCAGCAGTTCCCCCCCTTTGAGCTCCTACAATGAGCAGTTCTTC.

The rearrangement links TRBV7-3 to TRBJ1-1, with D possibly TRBD1 on 5 matching bases. The germline V gene encodes CDR1 SGHTA and CDR2 FQGTGA. V dropped 5 bases and J dropped 4 bases, with 11 bases sitting between them. The CDR3 totals 13 residues. CDR3 in amino acids: CASSLGLGTEAFF. For the CDR3, the DNA is TGTGCCAGCAGCCTGGGACTCGGCACTGAAGCTTTCTTT.

The chain links TRBV25-1 to TRBJ2-7; perhaps TRBD2 as D (6 bases). The V end lost 2 bases, the J end lost 3 bases, and 11 bases lay between the germline ends. CDR3 length: 14 residues. Germline assignment: CDR1 MGHDK and CDR2 SYGVNS. CDR3 bases: TGTGCCAGCAGTGAACCGCCGGGAGTCTACGAGCAGTACTTC. It is translated as CASSEPPGVYEQYF.

The chain carries TRBV5-1 and TRBJ1-1, with 8 bases that match TRBD1. The CDR3 contains 15 residues. Trimming removed 0 bases from V and 2 bases from J; junction bases left unmatched: 3. The germline V gene encodes CDR1 SGHRS and CDR2 YFSETQ. Here the CDR3 reads CASSLADRGNTEAFF. The CDR3 DNA is TGCGCCAGCAGCTTGGCAGACAGGGGAAACACTGAAGCTTTCTTT.

This chain links TRBV30 with TRBJ2-7; D might be TRBD1 (6 bases). CDR1 is GTSNPN, CDR2 SVGIG, per germline (reference sequence). Trimming stripped 4 bases from V and 2 bases from J, with 12 bases between. This CDR3 region has 13 residues. CDR3 residues: CAWTMAGAYEQYF. CDR3 coding DNA: TGTGCCTGGACCATGGCAGGGGCCTACGAGCAGTACTTC.

The rearrangement uses TRBV5-6 and TRBJ1-6, with D possibly TRBD1 on 6 matching bases. V dropped 0 bases and J dropped 5 bases, with 18 bases sitting between them. Germline V lookup: CDR1 SGHDT, CDR2 YYEEEE. The CDR3 runs 18 residues. The DNA of the CDR3 is TGTGCCAGCAGCTTGGGAGGGGGAAATCCAAATAATAATTCACCCCTCCACTTT. The encoded protein is CASSLGGGNPNNNSPLHF. The complete variable domain, with remaining parts taken from reference TRBV5-6 and TRBJ1-6, reads DAGVTQSPTHLIKTRGQQVTLRCSPKSGHDTVSWYQQALGQGPQFIFQYYEEEERQRGNFPDRFSGHQFPNYSSELNVNALLLGDSALYLCASSLGGGNPNNNSPLHFGNGTRLTVT.

This clone was seen a single time. The rearrangement links TRBV9 to TRBJ1-4; perhaps TRBD1 as D (5 bases). The germline CDR1 and CDR2 sequences are SGDLS and YYNGEE. The CDR3 runs to 15 residues. Trimming shortened V by 0 bases and J by 8 bases, and 14 bases separated the two germline ends. CDR3 in DNA: TGTGCCAGCAGCGTAGAAGGCAGGGTGGGGGAAAAACTGTTTTTT. This codes for CASSVEGRVGEKLFF.

The chain combines TRBV6-6 with TRBJ2-7; 7 bases agree with TRBD1. Unmatched junction bases numbered 7, after V lost 5 bases and J lost 0 bases. The germline V gene has CDR1 MNHNY and CDR2 SVGAGI (reference sequence). The CDR3 has 15 amino acids. CDR3 protein: CASSRDRDLSYEQYF. The CDR3 nucleotides read TGTGCCAGCAGTCGCGACAGGGACCTCTCCTACGAGCAGTACTTC.